This T cell receptor beta chain was obtained from a study of blood T cell repertoires in COVID-19. In the original analysis: Counts of nucleated cells, estimated from reference gene primer amplification, were obtained. Libraries were prepared by immunoSEQ multiplex PCR; TCRdb keeps only in-frame clonotypes and omits some of them. For V, J and clone size, that table is used; D and trimming come from the DNA. The table lists tens of thousands of clones, about 85% of them singletons. This clone was picked up one time. The clonotype was recovered from a man aged 45 to 65 with acute or convalescent COVID-19. Sequencing was done on a sample of peripheral blood.

The CDR3 reads CASSLGQSYGYTF. DNA for the CDR3: TGTGCCAGCAGCCTCGGACAGAGCTATGGCTACACCTTC. This rearrangement joins TRBV3-1 (or the pseudogene TRBV3-2) to TRBJ1-2; D might be TRBD1 (6 bases). Germline V gene data show CDR1 as LGHDT and CDR2 as YNNKEL (reference sequence). The germline V and J ends were trimmed by 4 bases and 4 bases, with 10 bases remaining between them. This CDR3 comprises 13 residues.